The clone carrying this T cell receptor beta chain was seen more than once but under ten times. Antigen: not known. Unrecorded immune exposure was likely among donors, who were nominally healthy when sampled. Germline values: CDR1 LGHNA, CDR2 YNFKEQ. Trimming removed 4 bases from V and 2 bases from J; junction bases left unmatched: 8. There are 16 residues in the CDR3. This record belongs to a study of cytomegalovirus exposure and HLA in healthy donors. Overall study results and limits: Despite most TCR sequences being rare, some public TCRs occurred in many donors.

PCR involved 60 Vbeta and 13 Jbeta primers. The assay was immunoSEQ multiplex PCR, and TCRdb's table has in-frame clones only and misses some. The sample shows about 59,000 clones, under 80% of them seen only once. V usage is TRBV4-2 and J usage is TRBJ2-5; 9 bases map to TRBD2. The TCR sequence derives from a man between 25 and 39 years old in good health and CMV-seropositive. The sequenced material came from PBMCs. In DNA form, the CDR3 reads TGTGCCAGCAGCCGGTGGGGCGGGGGGGAACAAGAGACCCAGTACTTC. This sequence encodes CASSRWGGGEQETQYF.